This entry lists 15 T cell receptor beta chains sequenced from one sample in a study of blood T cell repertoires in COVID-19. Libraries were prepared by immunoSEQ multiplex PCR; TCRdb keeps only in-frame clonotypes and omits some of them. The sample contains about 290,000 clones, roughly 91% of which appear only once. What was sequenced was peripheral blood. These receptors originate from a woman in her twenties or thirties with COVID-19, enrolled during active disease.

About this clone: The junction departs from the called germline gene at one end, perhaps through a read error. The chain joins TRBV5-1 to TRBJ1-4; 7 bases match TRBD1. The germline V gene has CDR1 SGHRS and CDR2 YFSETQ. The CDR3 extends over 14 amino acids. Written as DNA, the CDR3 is TGCGCCAGCAGCTTGGCATCGGGACAGCCAAAAACTGTTTTT. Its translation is CASSLASGQPKTVF.

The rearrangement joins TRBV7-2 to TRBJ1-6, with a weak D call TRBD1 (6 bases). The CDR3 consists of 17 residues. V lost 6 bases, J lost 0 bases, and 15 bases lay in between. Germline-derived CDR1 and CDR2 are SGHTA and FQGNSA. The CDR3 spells CASSQGQGSSYNSPLHF. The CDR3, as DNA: TGTGCCAGCAGTCAAGGTCAGGGGAGCTCCTATAATTCACCCCTCCACTTT.

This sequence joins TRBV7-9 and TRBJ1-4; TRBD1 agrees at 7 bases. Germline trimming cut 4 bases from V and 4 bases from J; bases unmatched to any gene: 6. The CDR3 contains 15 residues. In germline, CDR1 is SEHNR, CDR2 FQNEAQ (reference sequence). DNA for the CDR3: TGTGCCAGCAGCTCGATGGGACAGAGTAATGAAAAACTGTTTTTT. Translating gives CASSSMGQSNEKLFF.

CDR3 in amino acids: CASSPLLAGGPYEQYF. The CDR3 DNA is TGTGCCAGCAGTCCTCTACTAGCGGGGGGCCCCTACGAGCAGTACTTC. This chain uses TRBV28 with TRBJ2-7; TRBD2 agrees at 12 bases. V trimming: 5 bases; J trimming: 2 bases; junction bases outside the gene matches: 7. The CDR3 is made up of 16 amino acids. Germline CDR1 is MDHEN and CDR2 is SYDVKM.

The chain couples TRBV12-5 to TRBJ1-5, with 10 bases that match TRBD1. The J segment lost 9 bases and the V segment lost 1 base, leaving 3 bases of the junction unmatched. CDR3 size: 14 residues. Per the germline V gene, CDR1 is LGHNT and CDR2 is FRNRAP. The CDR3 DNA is TGTGCTAGTGGTTTGGGGGACAGGGGCGCGCCCCAGCATTTT. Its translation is CASGLGDRGAPQHF.

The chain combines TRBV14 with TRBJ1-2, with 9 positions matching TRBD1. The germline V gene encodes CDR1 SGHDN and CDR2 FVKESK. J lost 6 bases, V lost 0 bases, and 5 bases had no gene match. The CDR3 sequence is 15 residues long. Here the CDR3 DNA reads TGTGCCAGCAGCCAAGATATTACAGGGGGCGATGGCTACACCTTC. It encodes CASSQDITGGDGYTF. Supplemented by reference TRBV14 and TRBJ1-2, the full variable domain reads EAGVTQFPSHSVIEKGQTVTLRCDPISGHDNLYWYRRVMGKEIKFLLHFVKESKQDESGMPNNRFLAERTGGTYSTLKVQPAELEDSGVYFCASSQDITGGDGYTFGSGTRLTVV.

CDR3 coding DNA: TGTGCCAGCAGTCGTATCCTGGGACTAGTTTCAGATACGCAGTATTTT. Amino acid sequence: CASSRILGLVSDTQYF. The rearrangement links TRBV14 to TRBJ2-3; 8 bases map to TRBD2. The CDR3 runs 16 residues. Losses at the gene ends were 6 bases for V and 4 bases for J; bases not matched to a gene: 12. The germline V gene encodes CDR1 SGHDN and CDR2 FVKESK.

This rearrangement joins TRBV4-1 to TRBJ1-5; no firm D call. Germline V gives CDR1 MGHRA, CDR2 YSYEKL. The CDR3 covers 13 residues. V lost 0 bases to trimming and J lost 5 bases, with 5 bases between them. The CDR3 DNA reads TGCGCCAGCAGCCAAGATCTTGATCAGCCCCAGCATTTT. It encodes CASSQDLDQPQHF.

CDR3 loop: CASSLSPVRTDTQYF. CDR3 nucleotides: TGTGCCAGCAGCTTAAGTCCGGTTCGCACAGATACGCAGTATTTT. The chain combines TRBV7-2 with TRBJ2-3; D unresolved. With 2 bases removed from V and 1 base from J, the gap between germline ends came to 10 bases. The CDR3 extends over 15 amino acids. CDR1 and CDR2 (germline): SGHTA, FQGNSA.

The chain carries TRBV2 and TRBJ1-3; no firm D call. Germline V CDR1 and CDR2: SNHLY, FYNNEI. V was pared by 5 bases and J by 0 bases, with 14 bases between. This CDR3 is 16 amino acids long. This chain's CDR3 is CASSTFRTASGNTIYF. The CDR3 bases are TGTGCCAGCAGTACTTTTAGAACAGCCTCTGGAAACACCATATATTTT.

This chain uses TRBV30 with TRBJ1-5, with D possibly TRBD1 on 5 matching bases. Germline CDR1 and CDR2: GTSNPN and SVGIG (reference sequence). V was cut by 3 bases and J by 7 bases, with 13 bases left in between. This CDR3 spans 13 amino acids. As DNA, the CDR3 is TGTGCCTGGAGCCCGGGACTCGCCCAGCCCCAGCATTTT. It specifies CAWSPGLAQPQHF.

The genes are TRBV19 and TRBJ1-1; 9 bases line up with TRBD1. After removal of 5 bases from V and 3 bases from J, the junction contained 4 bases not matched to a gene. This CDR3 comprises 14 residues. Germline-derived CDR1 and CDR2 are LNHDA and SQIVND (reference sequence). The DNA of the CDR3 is TGTGCCAGTAGTTGGGACAGGGTCTACACTGAAGCTTTCTTT. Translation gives CASSWDRVYTEAFF.

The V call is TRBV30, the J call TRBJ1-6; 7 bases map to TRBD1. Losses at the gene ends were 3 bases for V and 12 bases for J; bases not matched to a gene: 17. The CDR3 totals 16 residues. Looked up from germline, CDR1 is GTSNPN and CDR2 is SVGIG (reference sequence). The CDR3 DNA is TGTGCCTGGAGCGAAGCCGGGACAGTCGCCGGGAAACCCCTCCACTTT. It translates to CAWSEAGTVAGKPLHF.

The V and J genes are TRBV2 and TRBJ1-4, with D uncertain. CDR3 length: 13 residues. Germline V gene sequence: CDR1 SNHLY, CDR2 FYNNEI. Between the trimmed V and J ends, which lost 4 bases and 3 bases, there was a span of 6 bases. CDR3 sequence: CASSVLPNEKLFF. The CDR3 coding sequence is TGTGCCAGCAGTGTACTGCCTAATGAAAAACTGTTTTTT.

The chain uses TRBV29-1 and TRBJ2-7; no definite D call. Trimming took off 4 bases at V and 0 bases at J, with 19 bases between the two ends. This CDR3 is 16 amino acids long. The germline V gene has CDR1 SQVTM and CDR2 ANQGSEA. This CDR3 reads CSVATVTGEASYEQYF. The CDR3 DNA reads TGCAGCGTTGCTACCGTCACGGGTGAGGCCTCCTACGAGCAGTACTTC.